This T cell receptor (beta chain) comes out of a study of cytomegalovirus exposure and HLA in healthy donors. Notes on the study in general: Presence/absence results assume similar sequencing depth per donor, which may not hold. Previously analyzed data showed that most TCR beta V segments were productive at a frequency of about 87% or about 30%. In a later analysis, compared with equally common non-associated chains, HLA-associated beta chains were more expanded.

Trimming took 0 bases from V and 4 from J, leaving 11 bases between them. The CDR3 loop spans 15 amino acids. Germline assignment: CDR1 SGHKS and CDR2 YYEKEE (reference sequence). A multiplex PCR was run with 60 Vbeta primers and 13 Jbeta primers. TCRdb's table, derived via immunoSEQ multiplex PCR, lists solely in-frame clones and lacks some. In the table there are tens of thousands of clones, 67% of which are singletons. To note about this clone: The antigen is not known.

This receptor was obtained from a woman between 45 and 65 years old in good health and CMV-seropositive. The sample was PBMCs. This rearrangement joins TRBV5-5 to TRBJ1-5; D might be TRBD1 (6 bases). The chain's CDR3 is CASSLEHRANQPQHF. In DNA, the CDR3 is TGTGCCAGCAGCTTGGAGCACAGGGCAAATCAGCCCCAGCATTTT.